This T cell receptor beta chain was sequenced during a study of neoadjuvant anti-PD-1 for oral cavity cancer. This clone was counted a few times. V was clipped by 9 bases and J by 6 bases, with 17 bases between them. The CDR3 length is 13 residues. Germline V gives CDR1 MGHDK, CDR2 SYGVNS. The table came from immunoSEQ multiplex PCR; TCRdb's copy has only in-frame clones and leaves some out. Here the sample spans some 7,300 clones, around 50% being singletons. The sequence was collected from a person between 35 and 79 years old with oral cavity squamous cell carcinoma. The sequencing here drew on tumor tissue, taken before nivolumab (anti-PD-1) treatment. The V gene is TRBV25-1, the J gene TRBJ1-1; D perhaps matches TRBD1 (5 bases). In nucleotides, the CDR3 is TGTGCCAGTAGCTTCGACCGGGGCCCTGAAGCTTTCTTT. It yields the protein CASSFDRGPEAFF.